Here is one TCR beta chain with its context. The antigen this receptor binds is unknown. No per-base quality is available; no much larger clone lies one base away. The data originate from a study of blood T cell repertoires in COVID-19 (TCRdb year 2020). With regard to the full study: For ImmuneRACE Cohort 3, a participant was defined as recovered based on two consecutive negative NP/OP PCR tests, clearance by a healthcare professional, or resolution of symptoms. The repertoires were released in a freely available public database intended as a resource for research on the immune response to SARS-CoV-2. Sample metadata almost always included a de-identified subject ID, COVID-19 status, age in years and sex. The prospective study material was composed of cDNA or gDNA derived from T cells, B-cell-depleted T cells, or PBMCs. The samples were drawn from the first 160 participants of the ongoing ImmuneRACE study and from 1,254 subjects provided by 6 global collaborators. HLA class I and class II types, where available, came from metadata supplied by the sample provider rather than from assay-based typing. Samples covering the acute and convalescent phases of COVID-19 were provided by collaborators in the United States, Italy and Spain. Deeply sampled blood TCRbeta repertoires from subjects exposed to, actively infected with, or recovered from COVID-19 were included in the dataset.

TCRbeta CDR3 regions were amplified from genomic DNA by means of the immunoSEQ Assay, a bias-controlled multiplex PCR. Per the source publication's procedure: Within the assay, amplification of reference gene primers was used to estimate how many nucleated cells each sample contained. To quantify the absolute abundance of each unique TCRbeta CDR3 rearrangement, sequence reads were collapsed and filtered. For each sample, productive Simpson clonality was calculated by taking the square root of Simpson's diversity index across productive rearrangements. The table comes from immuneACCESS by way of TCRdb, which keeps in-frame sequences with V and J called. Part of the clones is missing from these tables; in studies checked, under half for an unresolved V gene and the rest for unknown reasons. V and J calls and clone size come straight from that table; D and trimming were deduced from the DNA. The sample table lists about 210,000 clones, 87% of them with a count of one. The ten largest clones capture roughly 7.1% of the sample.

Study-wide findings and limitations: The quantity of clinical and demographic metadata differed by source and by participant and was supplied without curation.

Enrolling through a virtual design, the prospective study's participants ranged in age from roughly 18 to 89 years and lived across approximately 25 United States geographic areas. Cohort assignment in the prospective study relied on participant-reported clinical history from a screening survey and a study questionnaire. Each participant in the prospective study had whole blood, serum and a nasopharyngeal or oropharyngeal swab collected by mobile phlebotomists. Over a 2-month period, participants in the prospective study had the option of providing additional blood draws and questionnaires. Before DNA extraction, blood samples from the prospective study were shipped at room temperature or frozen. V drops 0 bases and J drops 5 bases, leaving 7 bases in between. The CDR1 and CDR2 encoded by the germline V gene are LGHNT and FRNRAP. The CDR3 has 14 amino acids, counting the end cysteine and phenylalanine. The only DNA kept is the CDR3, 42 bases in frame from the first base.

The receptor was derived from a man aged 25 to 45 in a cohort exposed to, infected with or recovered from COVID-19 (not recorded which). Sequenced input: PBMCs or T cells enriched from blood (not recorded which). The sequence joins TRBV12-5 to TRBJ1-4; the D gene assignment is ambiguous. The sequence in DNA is TGTGCTAGTGGTTTGGTACAATGCAATGAAAAACTGTTTTTT. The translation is CASGLVQCNEKLFF.